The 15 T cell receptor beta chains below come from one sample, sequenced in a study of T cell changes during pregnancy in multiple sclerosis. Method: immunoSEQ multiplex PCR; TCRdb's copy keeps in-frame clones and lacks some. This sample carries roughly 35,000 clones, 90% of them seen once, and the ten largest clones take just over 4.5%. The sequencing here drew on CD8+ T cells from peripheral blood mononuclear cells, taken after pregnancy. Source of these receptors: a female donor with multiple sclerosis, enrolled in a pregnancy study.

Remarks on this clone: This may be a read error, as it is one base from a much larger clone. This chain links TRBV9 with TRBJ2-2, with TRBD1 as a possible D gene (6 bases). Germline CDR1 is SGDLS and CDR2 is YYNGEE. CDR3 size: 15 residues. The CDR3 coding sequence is TGTGCCGGCAGCGCCCCGGACAGTTACACCGGGGAGCTGTTTTTT. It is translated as CAGSAPDSYTGELFF. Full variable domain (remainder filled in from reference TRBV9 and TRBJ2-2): DSGVTQTPKHLITATGQRVTLRCSPRSGDLSVYWYQQSLDQGLQFLIQYYNGEERAKGNILERFSAQQFPDLHSELNLSSLELGDSALYFCAGSAPDSYTGELFFGEGSRLTVL.

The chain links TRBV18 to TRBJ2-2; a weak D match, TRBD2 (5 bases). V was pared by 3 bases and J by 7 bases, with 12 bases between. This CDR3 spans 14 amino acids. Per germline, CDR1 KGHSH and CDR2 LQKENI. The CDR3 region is CASSPPAGVGELFF. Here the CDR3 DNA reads TGTGCCAGCTCACCCCCGGCCGGGGTCGGGGAGCTGTTTTTT. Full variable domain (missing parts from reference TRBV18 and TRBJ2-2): NAGVMQNPRHLVRRRGQEARLRCSPMKGHSHVYWYRQLPEEGLKFMVYLQKENIIDESGMPKERFSAEFPKEGPSILRIQQVVRGDSAAYFCASSPPAGVGELFFGEGSRLTVL.

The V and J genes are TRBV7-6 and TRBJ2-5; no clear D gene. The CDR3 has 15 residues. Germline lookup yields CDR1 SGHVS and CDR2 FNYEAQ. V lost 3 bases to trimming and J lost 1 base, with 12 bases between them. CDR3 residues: CASSLATATQETQYF. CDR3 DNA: TGTGCCAGCAGCTTGGCCACCGCAACCCAAGAGACCCAGTACTTC.

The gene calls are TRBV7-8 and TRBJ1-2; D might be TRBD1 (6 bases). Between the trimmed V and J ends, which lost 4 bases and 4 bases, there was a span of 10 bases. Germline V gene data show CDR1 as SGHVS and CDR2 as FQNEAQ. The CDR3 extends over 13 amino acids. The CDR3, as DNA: TGTGCCAGCAGCTACGGACAGCTCTATGGCTACACCTTC. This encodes CASSYGQLYGYTF. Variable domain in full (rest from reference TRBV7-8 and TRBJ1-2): GAGVSQSPRYKVAKRGQDVALRCDPISGHVSLFWYQQALGQGPEFLTYFQNEAQLDKSGLPSDRFFAERPEGSVSTLKIQRTQQEDSAVYLCASSYGQLYGYTFGSGTRLTVV.

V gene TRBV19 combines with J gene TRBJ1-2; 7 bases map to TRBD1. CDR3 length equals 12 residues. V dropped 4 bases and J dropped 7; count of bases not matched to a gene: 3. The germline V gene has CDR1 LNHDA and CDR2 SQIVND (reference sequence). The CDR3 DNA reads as TGTGCCAGTAGTACAGGGGGTAGTGGCTACACCTTC. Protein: CASSTGGSGYTF.

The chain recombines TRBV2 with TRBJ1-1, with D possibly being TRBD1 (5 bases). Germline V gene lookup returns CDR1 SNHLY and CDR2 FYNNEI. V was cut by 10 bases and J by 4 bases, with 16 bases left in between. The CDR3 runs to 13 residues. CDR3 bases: TGTGCCACCCTCCCATGGGGGGGCACTGAAGCTTTCTTT. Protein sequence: CATLPWGGTEAFF.

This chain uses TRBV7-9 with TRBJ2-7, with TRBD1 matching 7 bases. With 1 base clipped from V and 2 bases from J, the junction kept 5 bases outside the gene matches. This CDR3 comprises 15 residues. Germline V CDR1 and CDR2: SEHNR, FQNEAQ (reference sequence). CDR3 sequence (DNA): TGTGCCAGCAGCTTAGTCGAGACAGGGACCTACGAGCAGTACTTC. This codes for CASSLVETGTYEQYF.

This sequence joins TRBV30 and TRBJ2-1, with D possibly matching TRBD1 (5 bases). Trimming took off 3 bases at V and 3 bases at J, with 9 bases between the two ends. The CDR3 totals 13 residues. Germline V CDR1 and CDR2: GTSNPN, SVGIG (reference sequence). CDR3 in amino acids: CAWRGQDYNEQFF. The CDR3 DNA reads TGTGCCTGGAGGGGGCAGGACTACAATGAGCAGTTCTTC. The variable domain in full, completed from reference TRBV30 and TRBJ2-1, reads SQTIHQWPATLVQPVGSPLSLECTVEGTSNPNLYWYRQAAGRGLQLLFYSVGIGQISSEVPQNLSASRPQDRQFILSSKKLLLSDSGFYLCAWRGQDYNEQFFGPGTRLTVL.

This chain's CDR3 is CASSLGTKPTGELFF. Written as DNA, the CDR3 is TGTGCCAGCAGCTTGGGGACAAAGCCTACCGGGGAGCTGTTTTTT. The chain carries TRBV7-6 and TRBJ2-2; TRBD1 is a possible D gene (6 bases). This CDR3 is built from 15 residues. The V and J ends lost 3 bases and 5 bases respectively, with 13 bases between them. CDR1 and CDR2 from the germline V gene are SGHVS and FNYEAQ.

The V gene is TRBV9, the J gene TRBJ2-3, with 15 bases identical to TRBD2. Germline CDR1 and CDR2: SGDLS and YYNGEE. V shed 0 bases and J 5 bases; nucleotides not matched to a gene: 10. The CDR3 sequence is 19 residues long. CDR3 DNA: TGTGCCAGCAGCGTAGAAGGAGGACTAGCGGGGGGGCCGGTAGATACGCAGTATTTT. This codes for CASSVEGGLAGGPVDTQYF.

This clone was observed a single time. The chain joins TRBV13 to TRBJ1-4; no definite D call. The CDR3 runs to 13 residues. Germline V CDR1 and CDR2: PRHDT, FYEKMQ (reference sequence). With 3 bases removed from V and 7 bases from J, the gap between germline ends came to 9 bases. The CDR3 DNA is TGTGCCAGCAGCTTCGAGGTTGGTGAAAAACTGTTTTTT. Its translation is CASSFEVGEKLFF.

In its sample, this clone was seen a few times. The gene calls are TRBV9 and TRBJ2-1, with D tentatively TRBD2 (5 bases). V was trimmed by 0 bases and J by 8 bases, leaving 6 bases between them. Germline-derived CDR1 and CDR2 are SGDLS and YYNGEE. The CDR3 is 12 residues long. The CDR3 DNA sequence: TGTGCCAGCAGCGTAGCCGGGGATGAGCAGTTCTTC. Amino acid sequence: CASSVAGDEQFF.

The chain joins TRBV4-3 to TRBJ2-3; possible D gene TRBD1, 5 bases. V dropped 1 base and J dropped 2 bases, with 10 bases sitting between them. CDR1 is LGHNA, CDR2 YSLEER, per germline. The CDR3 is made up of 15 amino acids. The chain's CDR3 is CASSQGRGHTDTQYF. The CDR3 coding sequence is TGCGCCAGCAGCCAAGGGAGAGGACACACAGATACGCAGTATTTT.

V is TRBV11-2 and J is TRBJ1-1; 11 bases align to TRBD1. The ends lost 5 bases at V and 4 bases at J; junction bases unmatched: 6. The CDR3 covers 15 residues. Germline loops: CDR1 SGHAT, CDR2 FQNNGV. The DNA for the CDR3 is TGTGCCAGCAGCCACCCCGGACAGGGGGCCACTGAAGCTTTCTTT. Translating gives CASSHPGQGATEAFF.

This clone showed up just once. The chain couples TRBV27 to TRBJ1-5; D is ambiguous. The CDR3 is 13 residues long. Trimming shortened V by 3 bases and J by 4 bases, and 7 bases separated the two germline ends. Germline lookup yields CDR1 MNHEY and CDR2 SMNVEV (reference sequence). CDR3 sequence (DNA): TGTGCCAGCAGTTTCGCCGGGAATCAGCCCCAGCATTTT. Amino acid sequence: CASSFAGNQPQHF.